The text below deals with one T cell receptor beta chain. Its recognized antigen is unknown. No per-base quality is available; no much larger clone lies one base away. Separate from the approximately 690-subject first cohort, the validation cohort of around 130 subjects was the group to which the donors belonged. The data originate from a study of cytomegalovirus exposure and HLA in healthy donors (dated by TCRdb to between 2016 and 2019). About the study as a whole: According to a later analysis, the 120 or so validation repertoires were produced on the same platform as the 700 or so repertoires of the first cohort. Along with the roughly 610-subject first cohort, a separate validation cohort of over a hundred different subjects was used. To predict cytomegalovirus infection status, the study combined high-throughput TCR immunosequencing, statistical association of individual TCRs with disease status, and machine learning. The aim of the study was to test whether cataloging public T cell receptors could identify signatures of past pathogen exposure. Study-level results and caveats: In both the original and validation cohorts, the classifier was reported to diagnose cytomegalovirus status with high specificity and sensitivity. Of the cluster scores, around 95% were above 0 in a later analysis, which found that TCRs clustered in the first cohort also tended to co-occur in the 130 or so validation repertoires. Across donors, most TCR sequences were observed very rarely, whereas some public TCRs were present in many individuals. The study gave a list of 150 to 200 TCR beta chains associated with cytomegalovirus. In vitro tests confirmed that three of the cytomegalovirus-associated TCR beta chains recognize cytomegalovirus antigens. It was suggested by the authors that the approach could potentially be generalized to other disease states and immunological phenotypes. A later analysis lacked HLA typing for the validation cohort, so it scored co-occurrence in that cohort across all 120 repertoires.

Taken from the germline V gene, the CDR1 and CDR2 loops are SNHLY and FYNNEI. V is cut back by 6 bases and J by 7 bases, with 11 bases in the junction unmatched. The CDR3 spans 14 residues, from the cysteine through the phenylalanine. The sequence is cut down to CDR3 DNA, 42 bases in frame from base 1. Library method: the immunoSEQ multiplex PCR assay. As for the original processing: A statistical classification framework was developed to diagnose cytomegalovirus status using the catalog of TCR beta chain sequences. Not all clones reach the TCRdb copy of this immuneACCESS table, which keeps in-frame sequences only. Checked studies attribute under half of the gap to unresolved V genes and leave the rest unexplained. The V and J calls and the clone size are those of that table, but D and trimming were determined from the DNA. The sample data list 150,000 to 200,000 clones, and around 85% of these were observed just once. Together, the top ten hold roughly 15% of the sample.

This clonotype was obtained from a man between 18 and 35 years old in good health and CMV-seropositive. The chain links TRBV2 with TRBJ2-5, with 7 middle bases fitting TRBD1. The sequenced material came from PBMCs. The DNA reads as follows: TGTGCCAGCAGGGCAAGGGACAGCTCAGGGACCCAGTACTTC. It specifies CASRARDSSGTQYF. The entire variable domain, with the stretches around the CDR3 drawn from the reference TRBV2 and TRBJ2-5 proteins, is EPEVTQTPSHQVTQMGQEVILRCVPISNHLYFYWYRQILGQKVEFLVSFYNNEISEKSEIFDDQFSVERPDGSNFTLKIRSTKLEDSAMYFCASRARDSSGTQYFGPGTRLLVL.